Listed below are T cell receptor beta chains from one sample, sequenced in a study of shared clonotypes between healthy human individuals. Profiling relied on immunoSEQ multiplex PCR, and the TCRdb table lists in-frame clones only, not all of them. The table lists over 2 million clones, around 93% of them singletons, with approximately 0.4% in the top ten. The sequencing sample was made of naive CD4+ T cells from PBMCs. The receptors here all came from a man between 18 and 35 years old in good health. Some clones in this sample may be carry-over from other donors' samples. Both conserved end residues are part of each CDR3. A D gene is named only where the DNA matches it firmly. Clone size is stated in some rows and not others, as once, few, many or a class when expanded.

TRBJ2-7 TRBD2 TRBV7-2 - TGTGCCAGCAGCTCGCGGGGACTAGCGGGAGCGGAGCAGTACTTC CASSSRGLAGAEQYF
TRBJ2-1 TRBD2 TRBV5-5 - TGTGCCAGCAGCAGGACCGGGACTAGCGGGAGGGCCGATGAGCAGTTCTTC CASSRTGTSGRADEQFF
TRBJ1-1 - TRBV6-5 few TGTGCCAGCACTCTTGGGGTGTCTGTTTTCTTT CASTLGVSVFF
TRBJ1-2 - TRBV28 - TGTGCCAGCAGTGTCGGACGGAACTATGGCTACACCTTC CASSVGRNYGYTF
TRBJ1-3 - TRBV6-1 - TGTGCCAGCAGTGAAGTGGCAGCCTCCCTGGGAGGAAACACCATATATTTT CASSEVAASLGGNTIYF
TRBJ2-5 - TRBV12-5 - TGTGCTAGTGGTTTGGATGGGATAGTCGAGACCCAGTACTTC CASGLDGIVETQYF
TRBJ1-2 TRBD1 TRBV5-1 - TGCGCCAGCAGCTTCGGGACAGATGCTAACTATGGCTACACCTTC CASSFGTDANYGYTF
TRBJ2-7 - TRBV12-1 - TGTGCCAGGGCCCCCCAAGCGGGAGGATTACCTTACTCCTACGAGCAGTACTTC CARAPQAGGLPYSYEQYF
TRBJ2-3 - TRBV7-8 - TGTGCCAGCAAACTCGTGACCTTGGGCACAGATACGCAGTATTTT CASKLVTLGTDTQYF
TRBJ2-1 - TRBV7-2 - TGTGCCAGCAGCTCGCTCGACCGGACAGTTTACAATGAGCAGTTCTTC CASSSLDRTVYNEQFF
TRBJ2-1 - TRBV30 - TGTGCCACAGGACTGAGACTCAATGAGCAGTTCTTC CATGLRLNEQFF
TRBJ1-3 TRBD1 TRBV5-1 - TGCGCCAGCAGCTTAGGGACAGGGGTTTCTGGAAACACCATATATTTT CASSLGTGVSGNTIYF
TRBJ2-7 - TRBV30 - TGTGCCTGGAGTGTACTGAGTGGGAGAGCCAGCGAGCAGTACTTC CAWSVLSGRASEQYF
TRBJ2-2 TRBD1 TRBV9 - TGTGCCAGCAGCGACAGACAGGGGGCGCGCGGCACCGGGGAGCTGTTTTTT CASSDRQGARGTGELFF
TRBJ2-1 TRBD2 TRBV18 - TGTGCCAGCTCACCACTGGGGGGGGTATACAATGAGCAGTTCTTC CASSPLGGVYNEQFF
TRBJ2-1 - TRBV5-6 once TGTGCCAGCAGCTTCAGGAACAATGAGCAGTTCTTC CASSFRNNEQFF
TRBJ2-2 - TRBV6-5 - TGTGCCAGCAGTCGCCGGGGATCCGGGGAGCTGTTTTTT CASSRRGSGELFF
TRBJ2-7 TRBD2 TRBV9 - TGTGCCAGCAGCGAACTTAGCGGGAACTACGAGCAGTACTTC CASSELSGNYEQYF
TRBJ2-2 - TRBV7-9 - TGTGCCAGCAGCTTACTACAGGGTGTGGCCGGGGAGCTGTTTTTT CASSLLQGVAGELFF
TRBJ1-2 - TRBV5-6 - TGTGCCAGCAGTTTGTCTAGGGGTTCTAACTATGGCTACACCTTC CASSLSRGSNYGYTF
TRBJ2-7 - TRBV21-1 - TGTGCCAGCAGCAAATTAATCAGCGGGAGGGTGAGCGAGCAGTACTTC CASSKLISGRVSEQYF
TRBJ2-5 - TRBV9 - TGTGCCAGCAGCGGGGGAGTGAGTCAAGAGACCCAGTACTTC CASSGGVSQETQYF
TRBJ2-3 - TRBV7-3 once TGTGCCAGCAGCTTATCGTCGCTAGTTGGATCCACAGATACGCAGTATTTT CASSLSSLVGSTDTQYF
TRBJ2-3 TRBD1 TRBV5-1 - TGCGCCAGCAGCTTGGCGGGACAGGTCGCAGTTACGCAGTATTTT CASSLAGQVAVTQYF
TRBJ1-2 TRBD1 TRBV4-1 few TGCGCCAGCAGCCAAGAGGGCAGGGGGCCCCATGGCTACACCTTC CASSQEGRGPHGYTF
TRBJ1-3 - TRBV4-1 - TGCGCCAGCAGCCAAGATAGGGTTGACAGGAGCTCTGGAAACACCATATATTTT CASSQDRVDRSSGNTIYF
TRBJ2-7 TRBD1 TRBV18 - TGTGCCAGCTCACCCCTCCCGACAGGGGACGAGCAGTACTTC CASSPLPTGDEQYF
TRBJ2-7 - TRBV19 - TGTGCCAGTAGTATTGGAGGGCGCGGGTCCTACGAGCAGTACTTC CASSIGGRGSYEQYF
TRBJ2-3 - TRBV7-3 - TGTGCCAGCAGAGCCACGGCGAGCACAGATACGCAGTATTTT CASRATASTDTQYF
TRBJ2-7 - TRBV5-5 - TGTGCCAGCAGCTTGTATCCTAGCAGCACCTACGAGCAGTACTTC CASSLYPSSTYEQYF
TRBJ2-3 - TRBV7-3 - TGTGCCAGCAGCTTAGGCCCCTCCACAGATACGCAGTATTTT CASSLGPSTDTQYF
TRBJ2-7 - TRBV14 - TGTGCCAGCAGCCTGGAGTTCTACGAGCAGTACTTC CASSLEFYEQYF
TRBJ1-2 - TRBV29-1 - TGCAGCGTCCTCAAGGGGACGTTGGGGGGCTACACCTTC CSVLKGTLGGYTF
TRBJ2-7 - TRBV27 - TGTGCCAGCAGCACCATCCCGGGACGGAGATCCTACGAGCAGTACTTC CASSTIPGRRSYEQYF
TRBJ2-7 - TRBV5-1 - TGCGCCAGCAGGTTGGGCTACCAAAAATCCTACGAGCAGTACTTC CASRLGYQKSYEQYF
TRBJ2-3 - TRBV5-4 - TGTGCCAGCAGCTTGGGCCCGGGCTCTCGCACAGATACGCAGTATTTT CASSLGPGSRTDTQYF
TRBJ1-5 TRBD1 TRBV7-8 - TGTGCCAGCAGCTTCGACAGGGGCGGTCAGCCCCAGCATTTT CASSFDRGGQPQHF
TRBJ2-2 - TRBV6-5 - TGTGCCAGCAAGAACACCGGGGAGCTGTTTTTT CASKNTGELFF
TRBJ1-2 TRBD1 TRBV6-1 - TGTGCCAGCAGTGAAGGAGGTCGTTTAGGGGGCCGCGGCTACACCTTC CASSEGGRLGGRGYTF
TRBJ1-4 - TRBV28 once TGTGCCAGCATCGGGGGGGTTCTTGAAAAACTGTTTTTT CASIGGVLEKLFF
TRBJ1-5 TRBD1 TRBV28 - TGTGCCAGCAGAGTCACAGGGGCCCCGAGCAATCAGCCCCAGCATTTT CASRVTGAPSNQPQHF
TRBJ1-5 - TRBV5-4 - TGTGCCAGCAGCTTGTGGAATCAGCCCCAGCATTTT CASSLWNQPQHF
TRBJ2-7 - TRBV28 - TGTGCCAGCAGTTTACAGGCCGGCGGGCTCTACGAGCAGTACTTC CASSLQAGGLYEQYF
TRBJ2-1 - TRBV7-2 - TGTGCCAGCAGCTTAGCGAATCCAGGGAGCGCCCTAGGAAATGAGCAGTTCTTC CASSLANPGSALGNEQFF
TRBJ2-5 TRBD1 TRBV5-1 - TGCGCCAGCAGCTTACAGGGGCCCCAAGAGACCCAGTACTTC CASSLQGPQETQYF
TRBJ1-5 TRBD1 TRBV6-6 - TGTGCCAGCAGTTACCGGGACAGTTATCAGCCCCAGCATTTT CASSYRDSYQPQHF
TRBJ2-5 TRBD1 TRBV5-1 - TGCGCCAGCAGTTATGGACAGGGGAGGCCGAGAGAGACCCAGTACTTC CASSYGQGRPRETQYF
TRBJ1-2 TRBD1 TRBV29-1 few TGCAGCTCCCGACAGGGGGCAGACTATGGCTACACCTTC CSSRQGADYGYTF
TRBJ1-1 - TRBV5-1 - TGCGCCAGCAGCTTGGATGTTTCTGAAGCTTTCTTT CASSLDVSEAFF
TRBJ2-7 - TRBV10-3 - TGTGCCATCAGTGCATACGGGGACTCCCCCTACGAGCAGTACTTC CAISAYGDSPYEQYF
TRBJ2-7 - TRBV7-9 - TGTGCCAGCAGCTTAAACTGGTACGAGCAGTACTTC CASSLNWYEQYF
TRBJ1-1 - TRBV6-5 - TGTGCCAGCAATCGACAGACCTCGAACACTGAAGCTTTCTTT CASNRQTSNTEAFF
TRBJ1-4 TRBD1 TRBV7-9 - TGTGCTGCAGCTCCCGGACAGGGCCGAGCAACTAATGAAAAACTGTTTTTT CAAAPGQGRATNEKLFF
TRBJ2-2 - TRBV6-1 once TGTGCCAGCTCCGGGATCAACACCGGGGAGCTGTTTTTT CASSGINTGELFF
TRBJ2-7 - TRBV7-2 - TGTGCCAGCAGCTTAGGAGGGAGGGGGGCGTACTACGAGCAGTACTTC CASSLGGRGAYYEQYF
TRBJ1-6 TRBD1 TRBV4-2 - TGTGCCAGCAGCCCACGGGACAGGGACCTGTCACCCCTCCACTTT CASSPRDRDLSPLHF